The 32 T cell receptor beta chains below all came from one sample that was sequenced in a study of T-cell memory formation after mild COVID-19. From the 5' RACE reads, TCRdb called clonotypes with MiXCR, one entry per CDR3 protein. The sample records 280,000 or so distinct CDR3 sequences, approximately 8.4% being singletons. Sequenced: PBMCs or a T cell subset sorted from them (not recorded which). The receptors shown here come from a man younger than 30 who had mild COVID-19 (a few samples of this study predate the infection). Cell type and time point are not known.

The chain recombines TRBV9 with TRBJ1-2, with D perhaps matching TRBD1 (5 bases). The germline gives CDR1 SGDLS, CDR2 YYNGEE. Trimming shortened V by 0 bases and J by 3 bases, and 12 bases separated the two germline ends. CDR3 length: 15 amino acids. CDR3 loop: CASSVGDGRYYGYTF. The CDR3 DNA reads as TGTGCCAGCAGCGTAGGGGACGGTCGTTACTATGGCTACACCTTC.

There are a few counts of this clonotype. The CDR3 nucleotides are TGTGCCAGCAGTCGACAGCGGGACGAAAAACTGTTTTTT. Translating it yields CASSRQRDEKLFF. The chain carries TRBV7-2 and TRBJ1-4, with D tentatively TRBD1 (5 bases). From germline, CDR1 is SGHTA and CDR2 FQGNSA. The CDR3 length is 13 residues. Deletions cut 6 bases from V and 8 bases from J, with 13 bases between. Full variable domain (missing parts from reference TRBV7-2 and TRBJ1-4): GAGVSQSPSNKVTEKGKDVELRCDPISGHTALYWYRQSLGQGLEFLIYFQGNSAPDKSGLPSDRFSAERTGGSVSTLTIQRTQQEDSAVYLCASSRQRDEKLFFGSGTQLSVL.

The rearrangement links TRBV5-6 to TRBJ2-7; D is tentatively TRBD1 or TRBD2 (5 bases each). The CDR3 covers 15 residues. In germline, CDR1 is SGHDT, CDR2 YYEEEE. With 0 bases removed from V and 6 bases from J, the gap between germline ends came to 16 bases. In DNA, the CDR3 is TGTGCCAGCAGCTTGGTGGGGACCCCTCGTCGCGAGCAGTACTTC. Its protein is CASSLVGTPRREQYF.

The gene calls are TRBV3-1 and TRBJ2-5; D remains unclear. Germline V gene sequence: CDR1 LGHDT, CDR2 YNNKEL (reference sequence). V gave up 4 bases and J gave up 5 bases, with 14 bases separating them. This CDR3 comprises 14 residues. CDR3 in amino acids: CASSLVDNGETQYF. The CDR3 DNA follows: TGTGCCAGCAGCCTCGTCGATAATGGGGAGACCCAGTACTTC.

V gene TRBV4-1 combines with J gene TRBJ1-2; no clear D. This CDR3 contains 14 residues. V lost 0 bases to trimming and J lost 2 bases, with 7 bases between them. Germline assignment: CDR1 MGHRA and CDR2 YSYEKL. The CDR3 is CASSQDGFNYGYTF. CDR3 nucleotides: TGCGCCAGCAGCCAAGACGGCTTCAACTATGGCTACACCTTC.

This clonotype has only one observation. Since a much larger clone is just one base distant, this may be a read error. This chain uses TRBV4-2 with TRBJ2-5; the D gene is possibly TRBD1 (5 bases). This CDR3 is built from 16 residues. CDR1 and CDR2 from the germline V gene are LGHNA and YNFKEQ. The V gene lost 1 base and the J gene lost 0 bases, with 12 bases spanning the gap. The CDR3 DNA is TGTGCCAGCAGCCAAGTAGGGGAAAGAGACCAAGAGACCCAGTACTTC. This codes for CASSQVGERDQETQYF.

This clonotype was picked up a small number of times. At one end, the junction sequence differs from germline, possibly due to a read error. The gene calls are TRBV7-7 and TRBJ2-5, with D possibly matching TRBD1 (6 bases). Germline loops: CDR1 SSHAT, CDR2 FNYEAQ (reference sequence). CDR3 length: 13 amino acids. This CDR3 is CASSSGQSQTQYF. CDR3 DNA sequence: TGTGCTAGCAGCTCCGGACAGTCGCAGACCCAGTACTTC.

V is TRBV20-1 and J is TRBJ1-6; D is ambiguous. Trimming pared 6 bases from V and 7 bases from J, leaving 13 bases between. Germline V gene lookup returns CDR1 DFQATT and CDR2 SNEGSKA (reference sequence). The CDR3 is 13 residues long. The CDR3 DNA reads TGCAGTGCGGAGGGAGCCCTCAATTCACCCCTCCACTTT. Its translation is CSAEGALNSPLHF.

This clonotype was counted many times. The chain joins TRBV7-9 to TRBJ2-5; weak D call: TRBD2 (6 bases). Germline V gene data show CDR1 as SEHNR and CDR2 as FQNEAQ (reference sequence). V lost 5 bases and J 2 bases, leaving 9 bases between the germline ends. This CDR3 spans 13 amino acids. The CDR3 DNA is TGTGCCAGCAGCCGGGGAGGACAAGAGACCCAGTACTTC. Translating gives CASSRGGQETQYF.

This clonotype appeared many times. This sequence joins TRBV6-5 and TRBJ2-5; D gene uncertain. CDR1 is MNHEY and CDR2 is SVGAGI in the germline V gene. This CDR3 region has 13 residues. Trimming took 7 bases from V and 5 from J, leaving 14 bases between them. The DNA of the CDR3 is TGTGCCAGCAACCCAGCGAGCACCGAGACCCAGTACTTC. Its translation: CASNPASTETQYF.

This clonotype was detected only a few times. V gene TRBV7-2 combines with J gene TRBJ1-2; 8 bases map to TRBD1. Germline CDR1 reads SGHTA; CDR2 reads FQGNSA. CDR3 length equals 14 residues. The V gene end was trimmed by 4 bases and the J gene end by 5 bases; junction bases not matched to a gene: 6. CDR3 residues: CASSYQTGEYGYTF. The CDR3 DNA sequence: TGTGCCAGCAGCTACCAGACAGGGGAATATGGCTACACCTTC.

In its sample, this clonotype was seen many times. The rearrangement links TRBV5-1 to TRBJ1-2, with no clear D. Germline CDR1 SGHRS, CDR2 YFSETQ. CDR3 length: 11 amino acids. Trimming removed 7 bases at V and 8 bases at J, with 12 bases between. The DNA for the CDR3 is TGCGCCAGCCGGATTGATGGGGGCTACACCTTC. Its translation is CASRIDGGYTF.

This clonotype was counted between two and nine times. CDR3 amino acids: CASSWGQALGGYTF. CDR3 DNA sequence: TGTGCCAGCAGCTGGGGACAAGCCCTCGGTGGCTACACCTTC. This chain joins TRBV5-6 and TRBJ1-2; D possibly corresponds to TRBD1 (6 bases). The CDR3 is 14 amino acids. V was clipped by 3 bases and J by 7 bases, with 16 bases between them. CDR1 and CDR2 (germline): SGHDT, YYEEEE. Drawing the rest from reference TRBV5-6 and TRBJ1-2, the complete variable domain is DAGVTQSPTHLIKTRGQQVTLRCSPKSGHDTVSWYQQALGQGPQFIFQYYEEEERQRGNFPDRFSGHQFPNYSSELNVNALLLGDSALYLCASSWGQALGGYTFGSGTRLTVV.

In its sample, this clonotype was seen many times. V is TRBV4-1 and J is TRBJ2-2, with a possible D match to TRBD2 (6 bases). Trimming stripped 11 bases from V and 2 bases from J, with 12 bases between. There are 13 residues in the CDR3. Germline CDR1 MGHRA, CDR2 YSYEKL. The CDR3 is CASRGLNTGELFF. CDR3 sequence (DNA): TGCGCCTCACGGGGACTCAACACCGGGGAGCTGTTTTTT.

This rearrangement joins TRBV5-5 to TRBJ1-2, with D possibly TRBD1 on 6 matching bases. The CDR3 runs to 13 residues. The V and J ends lost 0 bases and 10 bases respectively, with 13 bases between them. CDR1 and CDR2 from the germline V gene are SGHKS and YYEKEE (reference sequence). The CDR3 loop reads CASSLGVQGTYTF. The CDR3, as DNA: TGTGCCAGCAGCTTGGGAGTCCAGGGGACCTACACCTTC.

This chain joins TRBV20-1 and TRBJ2-1, with TRBD2 as a possible D gene (7 bases). Germline V CDR1 and CDR2: DFQATT, SNEGSKA (reference sequence). The CDR3 length is 16 residues. Trimming stripped 0 bases from V and 6 bases from J, with 18 bases between. The DNA for the CDR3 is TGCAGTGCTAGAGATTATGGAGGGGGGGCCGGCAATGAGCAGTTCTTC. Protein: CSARDYGGGAGNEQFF.

Comments on this clonotype: With a much larger clone just one base away, this may be a read error. The V call is TRBV6-2 or TRBV6-3, the J call TRBJ2-3, with D possibly matching TRBD2 (5 bases). This CDR3 is 19 amino acids long. CDR1 is MNHEY, CDR2 SVGEGT, per germline. CDR3 DNA sequence: TGTGCCAGCAGTTACCGCCGGGGAAAACCCGAGGGTTCCACATATACGCAGTATTTT. Translated, it gives CASSYRRGKPEGSTYTQYF.

This clonotype was seen only a few times. J is TRBJ1-1 and V is TRBV5-1; D is perhaps TRBD1 (5 bases). V lost 4 bases and J 5 bases, leaving 15 bases between the germline ends. This CDR3 has 14 residues. CDR1 and CDR2 from the germline V gene are SGHRS and YFSETQ. The CDR3 here is CASSPGSRVTEAFF. The CDR3 DNA reads as TGCGCCAGCAGCCCGGGGTCCAGGGTAACTGAAGCTTTCTTT.

At least ten counts were recorded for this clonotype. The chain is built from TRBV5-1 and TRBJ2-5, with D possibly being TRBD2 (5 bases). V was cut by 0 bases and J by 7 bases, with 13 bases left in between. The CDR3 is 14 residues long. Germline-derived CDR1 and CDR2 are SGHRS and YFSETQ. The CDR3 loop reads CASSLEAASGTQYF. DNA of the CDR3: TGCGCCAGCAGCTTGGAAGCGGCCTCGGGGACCCAGTACTTC.

The chain couples TRBV4-2 to TRBJ2-5; D uncertain. From germline, CDR1 is LGHNA and CDR2 YNFKEQ. CDR3 length equals 13 residues. V lost 1 base and J 0 bases, leaving 3 bases between the germline ends. This CDR3 is CASSQVNQETQYF. In DNA, the CDR3 is TGTGCCAGCAGCCAAGTAAACCAAGAGACCCAGTACTTC.

V gene TRBV9 combines with J gene TRBJ2-1, with no clear D. The V end was cut by 0 bases, the J end by 0 bases, with 10 bases between. CDR3 length equals 16 residues. Per the germline V gene, CDR1 is SGDLS and CDR2 is YYNGEE. The CDR3 coding sequence is TGTGCCAGCAGCGTAGAAGAGAGCCTCTCCTACAATGAGCAGTTCTTC. This codes for CASSVEESLSYNEQFF.

In DNA, the CDR3 is TGTGCCAGCAGTGAATATCGAAAACTGTTTTTT. This codes for CASSEYRKLFF. This rearrangement joins TRBV25-1 to TRBJ1-4; no firm D call. Germline CDR1 reads MGHDK; CDR2 reads SYGVNS. V gave up 0 bases and J gave up 10 bases, with 3 bases separating them. The CDR3 has 11 residues.

This clonotype was observed many times. J is TRBJ2-2 and V is TRBV5-1; 7 bases match TRBD2. The junction had 8 bases not matched to a gene; V was cut back by 3 bases and J by 6 bases. Germline V gene sequence: CDR1 SGHRS, CDR2 YFSETQ. CDR3 length equals 15 residues. The CDR3 nucleotides read TGCGCCAGCAGCTCTGGACTAGTAGGGTCCGGGGAGCTGTTTTTT. This sequence encodes CASSSGLVGSGELFF.

Many counts were recorded for this clonotype. The V and J genes are TRBV6-2 or TRBV6-3 and TRBJ2-5; tentatively, D is TRBD2 (6 bases). From germline, CDR1 is MNHEY and CDR2 SVGEGT. This CDR3 contains 14 residues. Between the trimmed V and J ends, which lost 5 bases and 3 bases, there was a span of 13 bases. The CDR3 here is CASSNHGGEETQYF. The CDR3 DNA reads as TGTGCCAGCAGTAACCACGGCGGGGAAGAGACCCAGTACTTC.

This clonotype was counted at least ten times. The V gene is TRBV10-3, the J gene TRBJ2-2; the match to TRBD2 covers 12 bases. Looked up from germline, CDR1 is ENHRY and CDR2 is SYGVKD. V dropped 6 bases and J dropped 7; count of bases not matched to a gene: 6. This CDR3 has 15 amino acids. CDR3 nucleotides: TGTGCCATCAGGCGACTAGCGGGGGACAGCGGGGAGCTGTTTTTT. Its translation is CAIRRLAGDSGELFF.

This clonotype has just a few counts. This chain joins TRBV12-3 or TRBV12-4 and TRBJ2-5, with 7 positions matching TRBD2. This CDR3 spans 13 amino acids. V was clipped by 5 bases and J by 8 bases; unmatched bases: 8. In nucleotides, the CDR3 is TGTGCCAGCAGTGGGAGGACTAGTGGTACCCAGTACTTC. Translating gives CASSGRTSGTQYF.

This clonotype was picked up many times. The chain employs TRBV5-8 and TRBJ2-7, with TRBD1 matching over 11 bases. Germline V lookup: CDR1 SGHTS, CDR2 YDEGEE. Trimming cost V 3 bases and J 3 bases; bases outside gene matches: 5. The CDR3 covers 15 residues. CDR3 in amino acids: CASSSRDRGVYEQYV. DNA for the CDR3: TGTGCCAGCAGCTCCCGGGACAGGGGGGTCTACGAGCAGTACGTC.

The V and J genes are TRBV7-2 and TRBJ1-4; D perhaps matches TRBD1 (5 bases). Between the trimmed V and J ends, which lost 5 bases and 4 bases, there was a span of 14 bases. The CDR3 runs to 15 residues. CDR1 and CDR2 (germline): SGHTA, FQGNSA. The CDR3 DNA is TGTGCCAGCAGCCGGGAGGGGAATAATAATGAAAAACTGTTTTTT. This codes for CASSREGNNNEKLFF.

This clonotype was picked up one time. This rearrangement joins TRBV7-9 to TRBJ2-2; weak D call: TRBD1 (5 bases). The CDR3 is made up of 14 amino acids. Germline assignment: CDR1 SEHNR and CDR2 FQNEAQ (reference sequence). V lost 5 bases and J lost 7, with 14 bases in between. The CDR3 DNA is TGTGCCAGCAGCCTCCTCAGACAGAACGGGGAGCTGTTTTTT. Protein sequence: CASSLLRQNGELFF. The whole variable domain, remainder taken from reference TRBV7-9 and TRBJ2-2, is DTGVSQNPRHKITKRGQNVTFRCDPISEHNRLYWYRQTLGQGPEFLTYFQNEAQLEKSRLLSDRFSAERPKGSFSTLEIQRTEQGDSAMYLCASSLLRQNGELFFGEGSRLTVL.

This clonotype has at least ten counts. The rearrangement links TRBV7-2 to TRBJ2-3; no clear D gene. This CDR3 contains 14 residues. Per the germline V gene, CDR1 is SGHTA and CDR2 is FQGNSA. Trimming removed 0 bases at V and 2 bases at J, with 6 bases between. Here the CDR3 reads CASSLAPHTDTQYF. The CDR3 coding sequence is TGTGCCAGCAGCTTAGCACCGCACACAGATACGCAGTATTTT.

V is TRBV2 and J is TRBJ1-2, with D possibly TRBD1 on 5 matching bases. The ends were cut back, 5 bases at V and 6 bases at J, with 16 bases in the middle. The CDR3 extends over 14 amino acids. Germline CDR1 SNHLY, CDR2 FYNNEI. CDR3 amino acids: CASSLDKTGNGYTF. The CDR3 nucleotides read TGTGCCAGCAGTTTGGACAAAACCGGGAATGGCTACACCTTC.

The genes are TRBV6-2 or TRBV6-3 and TRBJ2-7, with D unresolved. This CDR3 region has 14 residues. The germline gives CDR1 MNHEY, CDR2 SVGEGT. Trimming took 7 bases from V and 2 from J, leaving 15 bases between them. The CDR3 sequence is CASNGLLKPYEQYV. The CDR3, as DNA: TGTGCCAGCAATGGTCTATTAAAACCCTACGAGCAGTACGTC.